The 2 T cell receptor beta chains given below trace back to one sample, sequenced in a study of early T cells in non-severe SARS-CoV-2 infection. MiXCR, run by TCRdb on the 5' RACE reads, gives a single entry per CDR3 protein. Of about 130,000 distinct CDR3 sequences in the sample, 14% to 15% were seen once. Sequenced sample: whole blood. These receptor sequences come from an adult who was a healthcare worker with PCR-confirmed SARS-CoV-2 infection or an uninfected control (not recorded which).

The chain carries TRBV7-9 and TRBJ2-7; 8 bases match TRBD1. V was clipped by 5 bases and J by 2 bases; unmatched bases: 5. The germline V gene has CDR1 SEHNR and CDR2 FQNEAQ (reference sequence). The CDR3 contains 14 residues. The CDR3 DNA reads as TGTGCCAGCAGCCCGGACAGGGCCCCCTACGAGCAGTACTTC. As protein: CASSPDRAPYEQYF.

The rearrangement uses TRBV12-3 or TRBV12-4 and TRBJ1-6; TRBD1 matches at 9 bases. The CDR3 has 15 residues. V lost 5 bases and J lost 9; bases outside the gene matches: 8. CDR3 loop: CASSPAGTGSSPLHF. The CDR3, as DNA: TGTGCCAGCAGTCCAGCCGGGACAGGGAGTTCACCCCTCCACTTT.